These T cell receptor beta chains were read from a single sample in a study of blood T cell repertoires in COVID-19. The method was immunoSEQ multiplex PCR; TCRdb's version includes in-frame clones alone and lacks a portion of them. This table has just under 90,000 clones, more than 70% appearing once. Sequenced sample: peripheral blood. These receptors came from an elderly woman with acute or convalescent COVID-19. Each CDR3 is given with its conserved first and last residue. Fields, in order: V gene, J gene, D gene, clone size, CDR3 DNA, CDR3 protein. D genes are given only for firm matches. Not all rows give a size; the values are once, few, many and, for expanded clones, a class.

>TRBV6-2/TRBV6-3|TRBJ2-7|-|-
TGTGCCAGCAGTTACCGGAGCGAGCAGTACTTC
CASSYRSEQYF
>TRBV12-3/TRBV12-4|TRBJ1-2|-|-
TGTGCCAGCAGCCTACACCCAGGGGGCTACACCTTC
CASSLHPGGYTF
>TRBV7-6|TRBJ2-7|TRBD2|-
TGTGCCAGCAGCTTAGGGGGCCCTACTAGCGGTACCTACGAGCAGTACTTC
CASSLGGPTSGTYEQYF
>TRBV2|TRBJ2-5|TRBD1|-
TGTGCCAGCAGTGACTCGACAGGGAGAGAGACCCAGTACTTC
CASSDSTGRETQYF
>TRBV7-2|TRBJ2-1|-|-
TGTGCCAGCAGCTTATCGGTGGGGGCCGGAGTCAATGAGCAGTTCTTC
CASSLSVGAGVNEQFF
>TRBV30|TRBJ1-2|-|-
TGTGCCTGGACCAAACGGTCTTTCGGCTACACCTTC
CAWTKRSFGYTF
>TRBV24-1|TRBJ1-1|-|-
TGTGCCACCAGTGATTTCGGGGGGGGGTATAACACTGAAGCTTTCTTT
CATSDFGGGYNTEAFF
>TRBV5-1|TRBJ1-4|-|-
TGCGCCAGCAGCTTGGGAGCCAACTCTCTTGAAAAACTGTTTTTT
CASSLGANSLEKLFF
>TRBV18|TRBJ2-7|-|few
TGTGCCAGCTCACCACCCGACAGCCAGGAGCAGTACTTC
CASSPPDSQEQYF
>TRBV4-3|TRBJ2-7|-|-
TGCGCCAGCAGCTACTCGGAGGGGGCGAGGTACGAGCAGTACTTC
CASSYSEGARYEQYF
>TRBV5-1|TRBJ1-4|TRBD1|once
TGCGCCAGCAGCCTGACAGGGGAAAAGGAAAAACTGTTTTTT
CASSLTGEKEKLFF
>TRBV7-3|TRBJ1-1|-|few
TGTGCCAGCAGCTTTACAGGGTCGGGCACTGAAGCTTTCTTT
CASSFTGSGTEAFF
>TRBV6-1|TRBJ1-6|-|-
TGTGCCAGCAGTGAAGCCGGGACAAATAATTCACCCCTCCACTTT
CASSEAGTNNSPLHF
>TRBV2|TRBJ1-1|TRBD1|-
TGTGCCAGCAGGCGGGGGACAGGGACTGAAGCTTTCTTT
CASRRGTGTEAFF
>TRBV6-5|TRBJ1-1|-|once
TGTGCCAGCAGTTATAGCGTGGGTGCGAGGACTGAAGCTTTCTTT
CASSYSVGARTEAFF
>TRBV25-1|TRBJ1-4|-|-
TGTGCCAGCAGTGAATTTCTGGGGAGTGCGGGAAAACTGTTTTTT
CASSEFLGSAGKLFF
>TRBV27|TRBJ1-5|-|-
TGTGCCAGCAGTCTCCTGGGAGATCAGCCCCAGCATTTT
CASSLLGDQPQHF
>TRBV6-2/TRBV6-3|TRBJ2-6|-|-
TGTGCCAGCAGTTACGGGACAACTGGGGCCAACGTCCTGACTTTC
CASSYGTTGANVLTF
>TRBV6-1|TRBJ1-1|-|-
TGTGCCAGCATACCCACGGGAGTCAACACTGAAGCTTTCTTT
CASIPTGVNTEAFF
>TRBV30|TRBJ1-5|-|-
TGTGCCTGGAGCTCGGGAGGGATGAGTCAGCCCCAGCATTTT
CAWSSGGMSQPQHF
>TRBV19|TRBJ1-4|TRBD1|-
TGTGCCAGTAGTAGGACAGGCGAGGAAAAACTGTTTTTT
CASSRTGEEKLFF
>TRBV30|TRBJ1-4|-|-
TGTGCCTGGAGTTTACAAGAAAAACTGTTTTTT
CAWSLQEKLFF
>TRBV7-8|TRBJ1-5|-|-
TGTGCCAGCAGCTTAGCGAGACTTGAGTTCAATCAGCCCCAGCATTTT
CASSLARLEFNQPQHF
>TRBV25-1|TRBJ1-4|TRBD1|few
TGTGCCAGCAGTCGAGGACAGGGGGCAACTAATGAAAAACTGTTTTTT
CASSRGQGATNEKLFF
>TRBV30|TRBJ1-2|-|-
TGTGCCTGGAGTAAAGCCTATGGCTACACCTTC
CAWSKAYGYTF
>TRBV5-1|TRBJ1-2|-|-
TGCGCCAGCAGCTTGAGGGGAGGGGATGCTAACTATGGCTACACCTTC
CASSLRGGDANYGYTF
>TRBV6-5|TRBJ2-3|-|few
TGTGCCAGCAGTTTCCTGGGTGGGCCGGGCACAGATACGCAGTATTTT
CASSFLGGPGTDTQYF
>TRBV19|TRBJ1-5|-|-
TGTGCCAGTAAGGCAGGGCTCCCCTTTAGCAATCAGCCCCAGCATTTT
CASKAGLPFSNQPQHF
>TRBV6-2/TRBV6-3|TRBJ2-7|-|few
TGTGCCAGCAGTTACTCCTTGGTGCGGGACGAGCAGTACTTC
CASSYSLVRDEQYF
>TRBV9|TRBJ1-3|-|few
TGTGCCAGCAGCGTAGCTGGCCTCCCCATATATTTT
CASSVAGLPIYF
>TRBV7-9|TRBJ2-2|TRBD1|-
TGTGCCAGCAGGATTGGCGGGACAGGGCTCACCGGGGAGCTGTTTTTT
CASRIGGTGLTGELFF
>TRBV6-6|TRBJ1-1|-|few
TGTGCCAGCAGTCGACAGGAAGTTGCTTTCTTT
CASSRQEVAFF
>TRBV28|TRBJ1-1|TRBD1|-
TGTGCCAGCAGTCCAGGGGGACGCACTGAAGCTTTCTTT
CASSPGGRTEAFF
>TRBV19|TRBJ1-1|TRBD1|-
TGTGCCAGTAGAAACCGCCCGGGGACAGATGAAGCTTTCTTT
CASRNRPGTDEAFF
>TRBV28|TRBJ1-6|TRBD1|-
TGTGCCAGCAGCCCTCCGAGACAGGGGGCTGGCTCACCCCTCCACTTT
CASSPPRQGAGSPLHF
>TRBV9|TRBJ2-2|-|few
TGTGCCAGCAGCCCTAGTTGGAACACCGGGGAGCTGTTTTTT
CASSPSWNTGELFF
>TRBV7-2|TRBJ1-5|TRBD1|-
TGTGCCAGCAGCTTGGACAGGGATCAGCCCCAGCATTTT
CASSLDRDQPQHF
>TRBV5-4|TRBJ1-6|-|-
TGTGCCAGCAGCTTCCTTAATTCACCCCTCCACTTT
CASSFLNSPLHF
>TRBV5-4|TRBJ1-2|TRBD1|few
TGTGCCAGCAGCCCGACAGGGTTTGGCTACACCTTC
CASSPTGFGYTF
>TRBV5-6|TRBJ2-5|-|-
TGTGCCAGCACCGGGGGGCGGTGGGAGACCCAGTACTTC
CASTGGRWETQYF
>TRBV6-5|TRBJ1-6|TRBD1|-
TGTGCCAGCAGTAGAGACAGGGGGATTTCTTCACCCCTCCACTTT
CASSRDRGISSPLHF
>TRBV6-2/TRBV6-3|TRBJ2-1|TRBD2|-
TGTGCCAGCAGTCCCTTGAGAGCGGGGGGATCCTACAATGAGCAGTTCTTC
CASSPLRAGGSYNEQFF
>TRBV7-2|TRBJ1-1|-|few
TGTGCCAGCAGCTCCGGACTTAACACTGAAGCTTTCTTT
CASSSGLNTEAFF
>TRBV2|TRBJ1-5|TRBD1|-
TGTGCCAGCGGGACAGAGATTGATCAGCCCCAGCATTTT
CASGTEIDQPQHF
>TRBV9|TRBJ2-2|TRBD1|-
TGTGCCAGCAGCGCTTCCACGGGACAGGGGGCGACCGGGGAGCTGTTTTTT
CASSASTGQGATGELFF
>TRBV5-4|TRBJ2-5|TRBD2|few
TGTGCCAGCAGCGTCTCGCAGCGGGGGGAAGAGACCCAGTACTTC
CASSVSQRGEETQYF
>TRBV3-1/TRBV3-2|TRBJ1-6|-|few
TGTGCCAGCAGCCAAGATCGAAGTAGCGGATCACCCCTCCACTTT
CASSQDRSSGSPLHF
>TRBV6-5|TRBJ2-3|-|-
TGTGCCAGCGGGGCGGGGACTGCCACAGATACGCAGTATTTT
CASGAGTATDTQYF